This section outlines one TCR beta chain sequence together with its context. Its target is not known. The record originates from a study of cytomegalovirus exposure and HLA in healthy donors. 13 Jbeta primers and 60 Vbeta primers were used for the PCR. The repertoire was sequenced with immunoSEQ multiplex PCR; TCRdb's copy has only in-frame clones and lacks some. This repertoire shows over 130,000 clones, around 80% found once; its top ten account for 1.2% to 1.5%. Study results and caveats: Researchers reported from a later analysis that most CMV-associated TCR beta chains appeared HLA-restricted. Previously analyzed data showed that most TCR beta V segments were productive at a frequency of about 90% or about 30%.

Donors were ostensibly healthy at sampling, although undocumented immune exposures were probable. This TCR was sampled from a man in his thirties or forties in good health and CMV-seropositive. The sample taken for sequencing was PBMCs.

In nucleotides, the CDR3 is TGTGCCAGCAGTTTAAGGAACCGGGACAGAGGAAACACCATATATTTT. Residues: CASSLRNRDRGNTIYF. The chain couples TRBV28 to TRBJ1-3, with 7 nucleotides matching TRBD1. CDR3 length: 16 amino acids. V lost 2 bases to trimming and J lost 4 bases; unmatched junction nucleotides: 8. Looked up from germline, CDR1 is MDHEN and CDR2 is SYDVKM. Combining the CDR3 with reference TRBV28 and TRBJ1-3 gives the whole variable domain DVKVTQSSRYLVKRTGEKVFLECVQDMDHENMFWYRQDPGLGLRLIYFSYDVKMKEKGDIPEGYSVSREKKERFSLILESASTNQTSMYLCASSLRNRDRGNTIYFGEGSWLTVV.